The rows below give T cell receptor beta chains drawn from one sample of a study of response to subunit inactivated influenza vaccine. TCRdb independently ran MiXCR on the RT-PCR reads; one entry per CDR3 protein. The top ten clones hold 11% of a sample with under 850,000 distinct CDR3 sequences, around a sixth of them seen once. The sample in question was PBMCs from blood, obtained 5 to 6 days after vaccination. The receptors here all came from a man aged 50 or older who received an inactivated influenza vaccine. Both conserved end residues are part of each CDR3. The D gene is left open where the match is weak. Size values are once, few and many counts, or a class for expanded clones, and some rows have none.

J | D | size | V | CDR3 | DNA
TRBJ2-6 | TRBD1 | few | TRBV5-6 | CASSFLTGAGANVLTF | TGTGCCAGCAGCTTTTTGACAGGGGCTGGGGCCAACGTCCTGACTTTC
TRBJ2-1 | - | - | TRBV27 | CASSPVERDEQFF | TGTGCCAGCAGCCCGGTGGAGCGGGATGAGCAGTTCTTC
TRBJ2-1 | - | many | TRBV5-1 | CASSFQTKDGYNEQFF | TGCGCCAGCAGCTTTCAGACTAAGGACGGCTACAATGAGCAGTTCTTC
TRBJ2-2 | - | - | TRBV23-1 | CASTLRDTGELFF | TGCGCCAGCACCCTGAGGGACACCGGGGAGCTGTTTTTT
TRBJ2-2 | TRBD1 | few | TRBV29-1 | CSVEVTGVPGELFF | TGCAGCGTTGAAGTCACAGGGGTTCCCGGGGAGCTGTTTTTT
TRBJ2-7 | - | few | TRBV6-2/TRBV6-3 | CASSPWGRSSYEQYF | TGTGCCAGCAGTCCTTGGGGGAGGAGCTCCTACGAGCAGTACTTC
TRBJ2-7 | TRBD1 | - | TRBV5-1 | CASRPGQESSYEQYF | TGCGCCAGCAGACCGGGACAGGAAAGCTCCTACGAGCAGTACTTC
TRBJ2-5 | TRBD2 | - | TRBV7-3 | CASSRGTSGIETQYF | TGTGCCAGCAGCCGCGGGACTAGCGGGATTGAGACCCAGTACTTC
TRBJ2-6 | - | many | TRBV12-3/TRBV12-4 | CASSYVLSGANVLTF | TGTGCCAGCAGCTATGTCCTGTCTGGGGCCAACGTCCTGACTTTC
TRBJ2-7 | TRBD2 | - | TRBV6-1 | CASSRGLAAYEQYF | TGTGCCAGCAGTCGGGGACTAGCGGCGTACGAGCAGTACTTC
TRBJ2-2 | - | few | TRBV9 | CASSLRTSSGELFF | TGTGCCAGCAGCCTCAGGACAAGTTCCGGGGAGCTGTTTTTT
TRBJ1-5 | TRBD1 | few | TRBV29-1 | CSVELAGTGNQPQHF | TGCAGCGTTGAACTGGCAGGGACAGGCAATCAGCCCCAGCATTTT
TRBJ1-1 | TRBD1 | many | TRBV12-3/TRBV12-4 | CASSLSFTGGFNTEAFF | TGTGCCAGCAGTTTATCTTTTACAGGGGGCTTTAACACTGAAGCTTTCTTT
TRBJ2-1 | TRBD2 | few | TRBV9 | CASSAAGGGSLNEQFF | TGTGCCAGCAGCGCAGCGGGCGGGGGATCCCTCAATGAGCAGTTCTTC
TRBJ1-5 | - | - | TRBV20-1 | CSALTGTSVRPQHF | TGCAGTGCTCTTACCGGGACTAGCGTACGGCCCCAGCATTTT
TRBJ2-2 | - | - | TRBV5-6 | CASSLGQISTGELFF | TGTGCCAGCAGCCTCGGACAGATAAGCACCGGGGAGCTGTTTTTT
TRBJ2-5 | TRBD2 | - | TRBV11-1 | CASRRIGSRREYGETQYF | TGTGCCAGCCGTCGTATCGGCTCGCGGCGGGAGTACGGGGAGACCCAGTACTTC
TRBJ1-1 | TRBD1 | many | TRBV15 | CATSRFRGLDTEAFF | TGTGCCACCAGCAGATTCAGGGGGCTGGACACTGAAGCTTTCTTT
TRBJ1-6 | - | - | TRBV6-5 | CASSYSEGRNSPLHF | TGTGCCAGCAGTTACTCTGAGGGGCGGAATTCACCCCTCCACTTT
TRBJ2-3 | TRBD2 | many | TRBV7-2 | CASSSGGVLTDTQYF | TGTGCCAGCAGCTCGGGGGGGGTACTGACAGATACGCAGTATTTT
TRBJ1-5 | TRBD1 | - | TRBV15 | CATSSTGGWNQPQHF | TGTGCCACCAGCTCAACAGGGGGATGGAATCAGCCCCAGCATTTT
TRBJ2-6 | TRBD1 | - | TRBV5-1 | CASWDSPGANVLTF | TGCGCCAGCTGGGACAGTCCTGGGGCCAACGTCCTGACTTTC
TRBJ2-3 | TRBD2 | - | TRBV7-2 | CASSVRGGPRNTDTQYF | TGTGCCAGCAGCGTACGCGGGGGGCCGAGGAACACAGATACGCAGTATTTT
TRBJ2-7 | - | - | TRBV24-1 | CATSDLGEQYF | TGTGCCACCAGTGATCTCGGTGAGCAGTACTTC
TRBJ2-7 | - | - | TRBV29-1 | CSGVTGNLEQYF | TGCAGCGGCGTGACAGGAAATCTAGAGCAGTACTTC
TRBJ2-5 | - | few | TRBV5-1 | CASSFAGAPRETQYF | TGCGCCAGCAGCTTTGCGGGGGCCCCAAGGGAGACCCAGTACTTC
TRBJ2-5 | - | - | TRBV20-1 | CSATGTLSETQYF | TGCAGTGCTACCGGGACTCTATCGGAGACCCAGTACTTC